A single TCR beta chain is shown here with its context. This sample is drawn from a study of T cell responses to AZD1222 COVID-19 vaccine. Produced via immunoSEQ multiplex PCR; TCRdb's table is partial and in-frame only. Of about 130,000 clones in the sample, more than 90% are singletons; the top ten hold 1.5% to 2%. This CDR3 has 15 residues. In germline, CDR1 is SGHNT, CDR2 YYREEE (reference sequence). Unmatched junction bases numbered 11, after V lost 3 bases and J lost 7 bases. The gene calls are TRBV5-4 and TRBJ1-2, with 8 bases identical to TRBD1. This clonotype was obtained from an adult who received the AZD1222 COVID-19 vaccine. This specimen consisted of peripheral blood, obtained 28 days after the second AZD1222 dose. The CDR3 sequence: CASSWMGLTGAGYTF. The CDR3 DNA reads TGTGCCAGCAGCTGGATGGGGTTGACAGGGGCTGGCTACACCTTC.